One sample yielded the 2 T cell receptor beta chains listed below, sequenced in a study of siplizumab effects on memory and regulatory T cells. The repertoire was sequenced with immunoSEQ multiplex PCR; TCRdb's copy has only in-frame clones and lacks some. Among 70,000 or so clones, about 90% were seen once, and the ten largest hold approximately 29%. Material: CD8+ T cells sorted from blood. The receptors derive from a human donor in good health.

The chain recombines TRBV27 with TRBJ1-5; 7 bases match TRBD1. The CDR3 runs to 17 residues. Germline trimming cut 2 bases from V and 1 base from J; bases unmatched to any gene: 8. The germline CDR1 and CDR2 sequences are MNHEY and SMNVEV (reference sequence). The CDR3 coding sequence is TGTGCCAGCAGTTTAGTAGGGTCAGGGGGGAGCAATCAGCCCCAGCATTTT. Its protein product is CASSLVGSGGSNQPQHF.

The chain has TRBV6-5 and TRBJ2-3, with 8 bases aligning to TRBD2. Germline CDR1 MNHEY, CDR2 SVGAGI. The CDR3 loop spans 15 amino acids. V shed 4 bases, J shed 6 bases, and the junction held 9 bases outside the gene matches. CDR3 region: CASSLIAGMRDTQYF. CDR3 nucleotide sequence: TGTGCCAGCAGTTTGATAGCGGGGATGAGGGATACGCAGTATTTT.